The clone carrying this TCR beta chain was observed many times. The antigen is undetermined. The data were taken from a study of regulatory T cells in long-lasting Graves disease. The CDR3 is made up of 16 amino acids. In germline, CDR1 is LGHDT, CDR2 YNNKEL (reference sequence). V was trimmed by 0 bases and J by 2 bases, leaving 12 bases between them. TCR beta libraries were built with iRepertoire HTBI primers and Arm-PCR of CDR3 regions. TCRdb used MiXCR to reprocess the multiplex PCR reads, holding one entry per CDR3 protein. The sample has roughly 500,000 distinct CDR3 sequences, 12% to 15% seen once. Sample time point: newly diagnosed GD, antithyroid drugs for less than 3 months. From RNA extracted from PBMCs, the TCR library was made. Findings of the study overall: When disease was persistent, TRBV28, TRBJ1-2 and TRBJ2-5 were the favored segments.

The sample was also linked to a second study, of T cells in Graves' hyperthyroidism and ophthalmopathy. That report adds: Ophthalmopathy was identified by the model a median roughly six months ahead of onset.

This TCR was sampled from a woman between 50 and 59 years old with Graves disease. This chain links TRBV3-1 with TRBJ2-3; the D is unclear. This sample comprised peripheral blood mononuclear cells (PBMCs), obtained at new diagnosis, from a patient treated with antithyroid drugs. CDR3 loop: CASSQDSWSSTDTQYF. In DNA, the CDR3 is TGTGCCAGCAGCCAAGATAGTTGGTCGTCCACAGATACGCAGTATTTT.